The 5 T cell receptor beta chains in this list originate from one sample, sequenced in a study of cytomegalovirus exposure and HLA in healthy donors. A multiplex PCR was run with 60 Vbeta primers and 13 Jbeta primers. TCRdb's copy holds only in-frame clones and misses some; the assay was immunoSEQ multiplex PCR. This sample lists around 130,000 clones; its ten largest clones have 1.5% to 2%. Sequenced: PBMCs. These receptors all come from a woman in her fifties or sixties in good health and CMV-seronegative.

This CDR3 is CASSLGRGNTEAFF. DNA of the CDR3: TGTGCCAGCAGCTTGGGGCGGGGGAACACTGAAGCTTTCTTT. The chain uses TRBV5-4 and TRBJ1-1; D gene uncertain. The V end lost 0 bases, the J end lost 1 base, and 7 bases lay between the germline ends. Germline CDR1 SGHNT, CDR2 YYREEE (reference sequence). The CDR3 spans 14 residues.

The chain joins TRBV28 to TRBJ1-2, with 11 bases identical to TRBD1. J gave up 8 bases and V 8 bases, and 7 bases lay outside the gene matches. Germline assignment: CDR1 MDHEN and CDR2 SYDVKM. The CDR3 is 13 residues long. CDR3 loop: CASAPGQGGGYTF. The CDR3 DNA reads as TGTGCCAGCGCTCCGGGACAGGGGGGGGGCTACACCTTC.

V and J are TRBV5-6 and TRBJ1-2; maybe TRBD1 (5 bases). Trimming pared 4 bases from V and 4 bases from J, leaving 8 bases between. This CDR3 comprises 12 residues. Germline-derived CDR1 and CDR2 are SGHDT and YYEEEE. In DNA form, the CDR3 reads TGTGCCAGCAGCGTGGGACTCTATGGCTACACCTTC. It encodes CASSVGLYGYTF.

The CDR3 here is CAIGQGVNEQYF. CDR3 DNA: TGTGCTATTGGACAGGGGGTTAACGAGCAGTACTTC. The chain couples TRBV11-2 to TRBJ2-7, with TRBD1 matching over 10 bases. This CDR3 has 12 residues. From germline, CDR1 is SGHAT and CDR2 FQNNGV.

The gene calls are TRBV13 and TRBJ1-2; 10 bases are a match to TRBD1. Per germline, CDR1 PRHDT and CDR2 FYEKMQ (reference sequence). CDR3 length: 16 residues. Germline trimming cut 2 bases from V and 2 bases from J; bases unmatched to any gene: 5. In nucleotides, the CDR3 is TGTGCCAGCAGCTTACTCGGGACAGGGGCCAACTATGGCTACACCTTC. It yields the protein CASSLLGTGANYGYTF.